A single T cell receptor (beta chain) is shown here with its context. Its antigen remains undetermined. Base quality data are lacking; no much larger clone is found one base away. The immunoSEQ Assay, a bias-controlled multiplex PCR, was used to amplify TCRbeta CDR3 regions from genomic DNA. Per the original workflow: The number of nucleated cells in each sample was estimated by amplification of reference gene primers within the assay. To quantify the absolute abundance of each unique TCRbeta CDR3 rearrangement, sequence reads were collapsed and filtered. Productive Simpson clonality was computed per sample as the square root of Simpson's diversity index over productive rearrangements. TCRdb took this table from immuneACCESS and kept in-frame rearrangements with V and J called. Such tables lack part of the clones; where checked against another copy, unresolved V genes explain under half of the gap, and the rest is unexplained. Clone size and V and J calls were adopted from that table, with D and trimming inferred from the DNA. Recorded for this sample are approximately 190,000 clones; 70% to 90% of them occurred a single time. Approximately 2.3% of the sample is held by the ten biggest clonotypes.

The source of the sample is a study of blood T cell repertoires in COVID-19 (dated by TCRdb to the early 2020s). For context, the study as a whole: Samples from collaborators originated in the United States, Italy and Spain and spanned both the acute and convalescent phases of COVID-19. The prospective study material was composed of cDNA or gDNA derived from T cells, B-cell-depleted T cells, or PBMCs. Where available, HLA class I and class II types were obtained from metadata supplied by the sample provider rather than from assay-based typing. The repertoires were released in a freely available public database intended as a resource for research on the immune response to SARS-CoV-2. Sample metadata almost always included a de-identified subject ID, COVID-19 status, age in years and sex. The dataset comprised deeply sampled blood TCRbeta repertoires from subjects exposed to, actively infected with, or recovered from COVID-19. The samples were drawn from two sources: the first 160 participants of the ongoing ImmuneRACE study, and over 1,000 subjects contributed by 6 global collaborators.

The collaborating institutions used their own protocols to collect whole blood in K2EDTA tubes. For TCRbeta analysis, collaborators shipped samples as frozen whole blood, isolated PBMCs, or DNA extracted from either of those sample types. The trim is 6 bases for V and 1 base for J, with a gap of 21 bases between the germline ends. For CDR1 and CDR2, the germline V gene lists KGHDR and SFDVKD. There are 17 amino acids in the CDR3, from cysteine to phenylalanine inclusive. This entry keeps only the CDR3 DNA: 51 bases, framed from base 1. Broader findings and caveats from the paper: Clinical and demographic metadata were provided uncurated, with the amount varying by source and participant.

This TCR was recovered from a man in his 70s with active or convalescent COVID-19. Sequencing input: peripheral blood. The chain couples TRBV24-1 to TRBJ2-7; the D segment cannot be called with confidence. The CDR3 corresponds to CATSPLRPGIGSYEQYF. DNA sequence: TGTGCCACCAGTCCCCTTCGTCCAGGTATTGGGTCCTACGAGCAGTACTTC.